One and the same sample provided the 10 T cell receptor beta chains below, sequenced in a study of tumor-infiltrating lymphocytes in primary liver carcinoma. Extraction also yielded germline DNA, while blood RNA was obtained from unsorted whole blood. Starting material of 400 to 600 ng total RNA yielded TCR beta cDNA via a constant-region primer. Libraries of TCR beta came from three nested multiplex PCR rounds with slightly modified ARM-PCR. Amplification in the first two PCR rounds was performed using TRBV1-TRBV30 forward primers and a C-beta reverse primer for about 10 cycles each. Each CDR3 protein is one row after TCRdb ran MiXCR on the multiplex PCR reads. The sample shows 150,000 to 200,000 distinct CDR3 sequences, roughly three fifths of them seen only once. The source material was peripheral blood. All receptors derive from a man aged 35 to 55 with primary liver carcinoma and hepatitis B virus infection.

A remark on this clonotype: This may stem from a read error, because a much larger clone lies one nucleotide away. The CDR3 is CATSDPRQGSDTLYF. CDR3 sequence (DNA): TGTGCCACCAGTGATCCACGGCAGGGATCAGATACGCTGTATTTT. The rearrangement joins TRBV24-1 to TRBJ2-3; perhaps TRBD1 as D (5 bases). The CDR3 length is 15 residues. Germline V gene data show CDR1 as KGHDR and CDR2 as SFDVKD.

As regards this clonotype: The junction differs from germline at one of its ends, possibly a read error. This chain links TRBV11-2 with TRBJ2-5; D is unresolved. CDR1 and CDR2 (germline): SGHAT, FQNNGV. The CDR3 runs 16 residues. For the CDR3, the DNA is TGTGCCAGCAGCCTTCAGGCGGTGGTGGCGCAAGAGACCCAGTACTTT. This translates into CASSLQAVVAQETQYF.

The chain couples TRBV6-5 to TRBJ1-6; D ambiguous. CDR1 and CDR2 from the germline V gene are MNHEY and SVGAGI. The CDR3 loop spans 14 amino acids. V gave up 6 bases and J gave up 8 bases, with 14 bases separating them. CDR3 amino acids: CASRTGPTHSPLHF. The CDR3 DNA reads as TGTGCCAGCAGAACCGGGCCTACCCATTCACCCCTCCACTTT.

The gene calls are TRBV11-2 and TRBJ2-3; no clear D gene. The V end was cut by 1 base, the J end by 0 bases, with 8 bases between. Per germline, CDR1 SGHAT and CDR2 FQNNGV. The CDR3 sequence is 15 residues long. In DNA, the CDR3 is TGTGCCAGCAGCTTAGTCGGTGCTAGCACAGATACGCAGTATTTT. It specifies CASSLVGASTDTQYF. The full variable domain, completed using reference TRBV11-2 and TRBJ2-3, is EAGVAQSPRYKIIEKRQSVAFWCNPISGHATLYWYQQILGQGPKLLIQFQNNGVVDDSQLPKDRFSAERLKGVDSTLKIQPAKLEDSAVYLCASSLVGASTDTQYFGPGTRLTVL.

Notes on this clonotype: Germline and junction disagree at one end, which may indicate a read error. This chain uses TRBV4-1 with TRBJ1-2; a weak D match, TRBD1 (6 bases). This CDR3 region has 16 residues. Germline CDR1 reads MGHRA; CDR2 reads YSYEKL. The chain's CDR3 is CASSQASRGSNYGHTF. CDR3 DNA: TGCGCCAGCAGCCAAGCTTCTAGGGGGTCTAACTATGGCCACACCTTC.

This sequence joins TRBV29-1 and TRBJ2-4; 11 bases agree with TRBD1. Germline V lookup: CDR1 SQVTM, CDR2 ANQGSEA. This CDR3 contains 15 residues. V shed 4 bases, J shed 5 bases, and the junction held 7 bases outside the gene matches. This CDR3 is CSVVGKGQGENIQYF. The CDR3 bases are TGCAGCGTTGTGGGAAAGGGACAGGGGGAAAACATTCAGTACTTC.

With respect to this clonotype: One end of the junction is discordant with germline, which a read error may explain. J is TRBJ2-1 and V is TRBV6-1; TRBD2 is a possible D gene (6 bases). The germline V gene has CDR1 MNHNS and CDR2 SASEGT. There are 15 residues in the CDR3. The CDR3 loop reads CASIFPGVRYNEEFF. CDR3 bases: TGTGCCAGCATTTTCCCGGGAGTTCGGTACAATGAGGAGTTCTTC.

In the case of this clonotype: An end of the junction does not agree with germline; a read error may underlie this. The chain combines TRBV4-1 with TRBJ2-5; tentatively, D is TRBD1 or TRBD2 (5 bases each). CDR3 size: 13 residues. Germline assignment: CDR1 MGHRA and CDR2 YSYEKL. CDR3 coding DNA: TGCGTCAGCAGCCAATGGGGGAAAGAGACCCAGTACTTC. The encoded protein is CVSSQWGKETQYF.

The chain carries TRBV5-5 and TRBJ2-7, with 9 bases fitting TRBD2. Germline V gene data show CDR1 as SGHKS and CDR2 as YYEKEE (reference sequence). The CDR3 has 15 amino acids. V was clipped by 9 bases and J by 2 bases; unmatched bases: 12. DNA for the CDR3: TGTGCCACCACCCCTAGCGGGGCTTGGACCTACGAGCAGTACTTC. Encoded protein: CATTPSGAWTYEQYF.

The chain has TRBV11-1 and TRBJ1-1; D unclear. There are 13 residues in the CDR3. CDR1 is SGHAT, CDR2 FQDESV, per germline (reference sequence). V shed 11 bases and J shed 2 bases, with 15 bases lying between them. The CDR3 DNA sequence: TGTGCCGCCAGTCAAAGCGGTAACACTGAAGCTTTCTTT. Translating gives CAASQSGNTEAFF. Drawing the rest from reference TRBV11-1 and TRBJ1-1, the complete variable domain is EAEVAQSPRYKITEKSQAVAFWCDPISGHATLYWYRQILGQGPELLVQFQDESVVDDSQLPKDRFSAERLKGVDSTLKIQPAELGDSAMYLCAASQSGNTEAFFGQGTRLTVV.